This is a list of T cell receptor beta chains from one sample in a study of molecular identifiers for immune sequencing clone quantification. MiXCR, applied by TCRdb to the PCR reads, yields one record per CDR3 protein. The sample shows approximately 590,000 distinct CDR3 sequences, approximately 24% of them seen only once. The sample comprised naive CD8+ T cells from blood, with Jurkat cell RNA spiked in. The receptors were gathered from a human donor in good health. Some libraries in this study had Jurkat cell RNA spiked in. The CDR3 runs from the conserved cysteine through the conserved F or W. A D gene is named only where the DNA matches it firmly. Clone size, where shown, is once, few, many, or a class for clones that have expanded.

TRBJ2-5 TRBD1 TRBV7-9 NA CASSPPAGGVETQYF TGTGCCAGCAGCCCCCCCGCAGGGGGTGTTGAGACCCAGTACTTC
TRBJ2-3 TRBD2 TRBV5-4 many CASSLPSGRLTDTQYF TGTGCCAGCAGCTTGCCTAGCGGGAGGCTGACAGATACGCAGTATTTT
TRBJ1-5 TRBD1 TRBV10-2 many CASSEHRGAQPQHF TGCGCCAGCAGTGAGCACAGGGGAGCCCAGCCCCAGCATTTT
TRBJ1-1 TRBD1 TRBV19 many CASYSGGTEAFF TGTGCCAGTTATTCAGGGGGGACTGAAGCTTTCTTT
TRBJ2-7 NA TRBV4-1 NA CASSQDFRGTYEQYF TGCGCCAGCAGCCAAGATTTTAGGGGGACCTACGAGCAGTACTTC
TRBJ2-1 TRBD2 TRBV30 NA CAWSVLRGGSASYNEQFF TGTGCCTGGAGTGTACTAAGAGGCGGGAGTGCCTCCTACAATGAGCAGTTCTTC
TRBJ2-3 TRBD1 TRBV19 NA CASSIGQGVPDTQYF TGTGCCAGTAGTATAGGACAGGGTGTGCCAGATACGCAGTATTTT
TRBJ2-2 NA TRBV6-5 once CASSYARGNTGELFF TGTGCCAGCAGTTACGCGAGGGGGAACACCGGGGAGCTGTTTTTT
TRBJ2-3 TRBD2 TRBV29-1 many CSGESSGGPADTQYF TGCAGCGGTGAATCGTCGGGGGGGCCAGCTGATACGCAGTATTTT
TRBJ2-5 NA TRBV7-9 many CASSPRLGLETQYF TGTGCCAGCAGCCCGAGACTGGGACTGGAGACCCAGTACTTC
TRBJ1-6 NA TRBV11-2 NA CASSLFGTAKWVSPLHF TGTGCCAGCAGCTTATTTGGGACCGCCAAATGGGTATCACCCCTCCACTTT
TRBJ2-7 TRBD2 TRBV6-6 few CASSSGLAAEEQYF TGTGCCAGCAGTAGCGGACTAGCGGCGGAGGAGCAGTACTTC
TRBJ2-7 TRBD2 TRBV6-5 once CASSYLGLARHEQYF TGTGCCAGCAGTTACTTAGGACTAGCGAGACACGAGCAGTACTTC
TRBJ2-7 TRBD2 TRBV5-1 many CASSSSLAGGPLHEQYF TGCGCCAGCAGCTCGAGCCTAGCGGGAGGTCCCCTCCACGAGCAGTACTTC
TRBJ2-5 NA TRBV11-2 NA CASSIQLFQETQYF TGTGCCAGCAGCATACAGCTATTCCAAGAGACCCAGTACTTC
TRBJ2-7 NA TRBV27 many CASSLAPSSYEQYF TGCGCCAGCAGCTTGGCACCTAGCTCCTACGAGCAGTACTTC
TRBJ1-5 NA TRBV7-2 few CASSLVGTNSNQPQHF TGTGCCAGCAGCTTAGTCGGGACAAATAGCAATCAGCCCCAGCATTTT
TRBJ2-7 NA TRBV7-2 many CASSLAAGQRWQYF TGTGCCAGCAGCTTAGCCGCGGGACAGAGATGGCAGTACTTC
TRBJ1-2 TRBD1 TRBV4-3 NA CASSQDLTGGGYGYTF TGCGCCAGCAGCCAAGACTTGACAGGGGGCGGCTATGGCTACACCTTC